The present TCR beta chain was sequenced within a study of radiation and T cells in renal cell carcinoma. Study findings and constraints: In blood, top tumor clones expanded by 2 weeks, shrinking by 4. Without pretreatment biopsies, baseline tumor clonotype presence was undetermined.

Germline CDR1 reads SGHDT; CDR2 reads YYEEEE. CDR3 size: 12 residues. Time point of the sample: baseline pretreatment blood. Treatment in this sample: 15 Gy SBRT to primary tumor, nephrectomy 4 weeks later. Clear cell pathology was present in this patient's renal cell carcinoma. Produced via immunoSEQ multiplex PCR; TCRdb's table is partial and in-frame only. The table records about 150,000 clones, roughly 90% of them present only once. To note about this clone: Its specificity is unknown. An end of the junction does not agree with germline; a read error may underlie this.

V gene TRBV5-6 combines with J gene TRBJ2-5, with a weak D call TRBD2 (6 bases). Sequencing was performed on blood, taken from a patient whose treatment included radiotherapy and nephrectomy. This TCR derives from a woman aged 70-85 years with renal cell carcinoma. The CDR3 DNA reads TGTGCCAGCAGCATCGGGGCGGCGGGGCGGCACTTC. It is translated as CASSIGAAGRHF.